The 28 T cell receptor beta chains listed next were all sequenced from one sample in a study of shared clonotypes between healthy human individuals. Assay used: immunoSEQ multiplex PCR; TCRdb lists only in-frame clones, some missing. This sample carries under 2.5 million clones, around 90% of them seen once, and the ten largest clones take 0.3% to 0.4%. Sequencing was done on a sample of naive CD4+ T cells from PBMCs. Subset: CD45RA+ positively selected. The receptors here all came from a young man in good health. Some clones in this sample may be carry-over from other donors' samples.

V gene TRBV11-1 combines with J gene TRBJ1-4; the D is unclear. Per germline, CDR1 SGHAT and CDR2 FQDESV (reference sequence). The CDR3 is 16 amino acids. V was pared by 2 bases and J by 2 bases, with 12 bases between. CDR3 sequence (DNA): TGTGCCAGCAGCTTACCCGGAAGAGGGACTAATGAAAAACTGTTTTTT. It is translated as CASSLPGRGTNEKLFF. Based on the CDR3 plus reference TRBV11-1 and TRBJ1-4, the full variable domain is EAEVAQSPRYKITEKSQAVAFWCDPISGHATLYWYRQILGQGPELLVQFQDESVVDDSQLPKDRFSAERLKGVDSTLKIQPAELGDSAMYLCASSLPGRGTNEKLFFGSGTQLSVL.

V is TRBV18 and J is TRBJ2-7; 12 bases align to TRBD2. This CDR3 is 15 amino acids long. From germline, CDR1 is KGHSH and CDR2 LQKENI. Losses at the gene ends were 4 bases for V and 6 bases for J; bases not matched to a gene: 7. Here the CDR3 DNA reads TGTGCCAGCTCACGAGAACTAGCGGGAGGTCCCGAGCAGTACTTC. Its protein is CASSRELAGGPEQYF.

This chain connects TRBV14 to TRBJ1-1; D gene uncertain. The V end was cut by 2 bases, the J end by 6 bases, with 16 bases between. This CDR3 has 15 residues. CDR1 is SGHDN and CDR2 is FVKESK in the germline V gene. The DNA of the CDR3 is TGTGCCAGCAGCCAAATTAGGGTTCGGTCATCTGAAGCTTTCTTT. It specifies CASSQIRVRSSEAFF.

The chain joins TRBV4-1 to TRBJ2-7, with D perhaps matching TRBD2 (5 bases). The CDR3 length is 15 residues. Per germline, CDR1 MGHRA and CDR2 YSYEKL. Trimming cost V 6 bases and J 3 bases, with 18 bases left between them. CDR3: CASRKIINRDYEQYF. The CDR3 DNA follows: TGCGCCAGCAGGAAAATCATAAACCGGGACTACGAGCAGTACTTC.

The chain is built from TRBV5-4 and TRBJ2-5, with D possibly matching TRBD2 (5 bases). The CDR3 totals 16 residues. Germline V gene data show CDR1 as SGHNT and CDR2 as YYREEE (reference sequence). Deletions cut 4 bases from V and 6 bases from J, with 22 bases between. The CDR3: CASSPSSGSGRKTQYF. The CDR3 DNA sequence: TGTGCCAGCAGCCCCAGCTCGGGTTCTGGGAGAAAGACCCAGTACTTC.

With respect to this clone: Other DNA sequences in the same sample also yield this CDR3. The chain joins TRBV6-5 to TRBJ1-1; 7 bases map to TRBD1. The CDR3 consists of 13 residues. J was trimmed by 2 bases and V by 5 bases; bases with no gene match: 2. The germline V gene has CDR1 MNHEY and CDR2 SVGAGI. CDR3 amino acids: CASSDRANTEAFF. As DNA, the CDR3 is TGTGCCAGCAGTGACAGGGCTAACACTGAAGCTTTCTTT.

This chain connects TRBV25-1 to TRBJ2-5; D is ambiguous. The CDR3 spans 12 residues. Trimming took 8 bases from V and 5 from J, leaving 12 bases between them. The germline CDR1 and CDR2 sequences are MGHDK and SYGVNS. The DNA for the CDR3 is TGTGCCAGCCAACGGGTGGGGGAGACCCAGTACTTC. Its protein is CASQRVGETQYF.

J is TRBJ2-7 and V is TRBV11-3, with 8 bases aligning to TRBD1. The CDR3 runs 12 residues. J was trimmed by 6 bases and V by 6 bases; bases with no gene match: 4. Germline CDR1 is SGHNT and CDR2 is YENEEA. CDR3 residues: CASRDREGEQYF. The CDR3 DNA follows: TGTGCCAGCAGGGACAGGGAAGGCGAGCAGTACTTC.

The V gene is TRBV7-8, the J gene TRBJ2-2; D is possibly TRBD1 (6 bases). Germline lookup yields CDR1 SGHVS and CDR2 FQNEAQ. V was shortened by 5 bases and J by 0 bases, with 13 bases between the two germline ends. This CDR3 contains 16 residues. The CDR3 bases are TGTGCCAGCAGCCCCACGAACAGGGCGAACACCGGGGAGCTGTTTTTT. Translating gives CASSPTNRANTGELFF.

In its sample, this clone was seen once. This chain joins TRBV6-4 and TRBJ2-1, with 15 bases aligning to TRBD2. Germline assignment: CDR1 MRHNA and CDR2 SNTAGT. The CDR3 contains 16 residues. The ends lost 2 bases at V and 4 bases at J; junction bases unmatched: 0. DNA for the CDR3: TGTGCCAGCAGTGACGGGACTAGCGGGAGGTACAATGAGCAGTTCTTC. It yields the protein CASSDGTSGRYNEQFF.

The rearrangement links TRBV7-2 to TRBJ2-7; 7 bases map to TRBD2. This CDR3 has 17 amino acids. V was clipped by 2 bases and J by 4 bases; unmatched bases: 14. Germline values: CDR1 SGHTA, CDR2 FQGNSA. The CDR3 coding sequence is TGTGCCAGCAGCTTAATTCCTCTTGCGGGAGTGGTTTACGAGCAGTACTTC. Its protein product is CASSLIPLAGVVYEQYF.

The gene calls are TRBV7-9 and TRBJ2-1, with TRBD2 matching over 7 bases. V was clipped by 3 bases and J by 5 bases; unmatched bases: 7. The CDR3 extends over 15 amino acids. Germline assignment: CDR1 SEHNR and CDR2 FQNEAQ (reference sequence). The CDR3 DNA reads TGTGCCAGCAGCTTGAGTCTAGCGGATAACAATGAGCAGTTCTTC. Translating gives CASSLSLADNNEQFF.

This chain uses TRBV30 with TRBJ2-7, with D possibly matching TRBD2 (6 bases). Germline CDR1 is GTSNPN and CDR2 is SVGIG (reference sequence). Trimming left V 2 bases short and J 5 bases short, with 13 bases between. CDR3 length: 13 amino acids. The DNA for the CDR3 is TGTGCCTGGAGTCCGGGGGAAATTGACGAGCAGTACTTC. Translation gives CAWSPGEIDEQYF.

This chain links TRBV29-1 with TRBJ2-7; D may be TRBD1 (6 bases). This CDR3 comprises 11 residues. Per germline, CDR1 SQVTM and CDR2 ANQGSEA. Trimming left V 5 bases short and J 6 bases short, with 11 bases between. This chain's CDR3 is CSVRAGAEQYF. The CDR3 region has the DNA TGCAGCGTTCGAGCAGGGGCCGAGCAGTACTTC.

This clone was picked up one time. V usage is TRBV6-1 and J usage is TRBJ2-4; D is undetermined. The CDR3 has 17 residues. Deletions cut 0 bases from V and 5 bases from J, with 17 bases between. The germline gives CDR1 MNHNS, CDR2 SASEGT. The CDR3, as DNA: TGTGCCAGCAGTGAAGCGCTTCGAGGAAGTACGCAAAACATTCAGTACTTC. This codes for CASSEALRGSTQNIQYF.

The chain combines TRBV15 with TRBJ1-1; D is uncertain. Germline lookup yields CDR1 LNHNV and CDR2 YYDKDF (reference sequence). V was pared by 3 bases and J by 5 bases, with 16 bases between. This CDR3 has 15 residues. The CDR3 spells CATSSPIGVRTEAFF. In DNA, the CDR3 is TGTGCCACCAGCAGTCCGATCGGGGTGAGGACTGAAGCTTTCTTT.

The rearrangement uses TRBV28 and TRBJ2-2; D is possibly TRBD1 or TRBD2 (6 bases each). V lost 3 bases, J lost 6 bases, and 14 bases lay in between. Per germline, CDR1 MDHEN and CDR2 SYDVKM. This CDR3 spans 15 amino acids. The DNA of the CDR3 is TGTGCCAGCAGTTTGGGGGGCGCAGCGGCCGGGGAGCTGTTTTTT. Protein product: CASSLGGAAAGELFF.

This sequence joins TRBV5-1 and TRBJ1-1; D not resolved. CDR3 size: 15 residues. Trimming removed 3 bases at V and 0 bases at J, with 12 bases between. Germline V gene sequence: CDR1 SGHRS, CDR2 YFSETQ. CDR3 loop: CASSSDGRVNTEAFF. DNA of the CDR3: TGCGCCAGCAGCTCGGATGGCAGAGTGAACACTGAAGCTTTCTTT.

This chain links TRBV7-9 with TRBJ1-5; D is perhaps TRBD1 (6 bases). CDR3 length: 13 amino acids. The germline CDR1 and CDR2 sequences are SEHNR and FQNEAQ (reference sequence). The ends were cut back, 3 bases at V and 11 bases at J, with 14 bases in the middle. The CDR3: CASSLDSKASQHF. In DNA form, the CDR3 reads TGTGCCAGCAGCTTGGACAGTAAGGCGTCCCAGCATTTT.

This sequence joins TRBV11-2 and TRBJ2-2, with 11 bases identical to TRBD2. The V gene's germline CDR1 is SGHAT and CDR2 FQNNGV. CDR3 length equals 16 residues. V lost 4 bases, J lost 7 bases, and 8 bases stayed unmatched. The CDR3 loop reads CASSSLSGRAIGELFF. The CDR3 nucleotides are TGTGCCAGCAGCTCGCTTAGCGGGAGGGCGATCGGGGAGCTGTTTTTT. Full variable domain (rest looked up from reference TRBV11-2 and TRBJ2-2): EAGVAQSPRYKIIEKRQSVAFWCNPISGHATLYWYQQILGQGPKLLIQFQNNGVVDDSQLPKDRFSAERLKGVDSTLKIQPAKLEDSAVYLCASSSLSGRAIGELFFGEGSRLTVL.

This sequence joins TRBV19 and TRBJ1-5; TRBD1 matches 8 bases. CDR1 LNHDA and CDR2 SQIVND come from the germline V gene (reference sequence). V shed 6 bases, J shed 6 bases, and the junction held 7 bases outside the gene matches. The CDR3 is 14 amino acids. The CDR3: CASSGRGRIQPQHF. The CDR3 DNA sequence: TGTGCCAGTAGCGGCAGGGGGCGGATTCAGCCCCAGCATTTT.

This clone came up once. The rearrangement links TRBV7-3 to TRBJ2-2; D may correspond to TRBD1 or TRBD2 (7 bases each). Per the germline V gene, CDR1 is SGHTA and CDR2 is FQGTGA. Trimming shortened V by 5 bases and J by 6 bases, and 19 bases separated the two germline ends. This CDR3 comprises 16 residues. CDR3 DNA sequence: TGTGCCAGCAGCCCCAGAGGCAGGGGGGGAGCCGGGGAGCTGTTTTTT. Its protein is CASSPRGRGGAGELFF.

The CDR3: CATGITNTGELFF. Written as DNA, the CDR3 is TGTGCCACCGGGATTACGAACACCGGGGAGCTGTTTTTT. V is TRBV11-2 and J is TRBJ2-2, with D possibly TRBD2 on 5 matching bases. Trimming took off 10 bases at V and 0 bases at J, with 9 bases between the two ends. The CDR3 runs 13 residues. Per germline, CDR1 SGHAT and CDR2 FQNNGV.

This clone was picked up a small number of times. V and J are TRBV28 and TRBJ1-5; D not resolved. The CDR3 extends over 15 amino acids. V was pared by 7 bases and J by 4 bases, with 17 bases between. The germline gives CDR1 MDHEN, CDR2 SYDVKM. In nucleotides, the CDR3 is TGTGCCAGCACCAACCTGGGGAGGGCTAATCAGCCCCAGCATTTT. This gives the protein CASTNLGRANQPQHF.

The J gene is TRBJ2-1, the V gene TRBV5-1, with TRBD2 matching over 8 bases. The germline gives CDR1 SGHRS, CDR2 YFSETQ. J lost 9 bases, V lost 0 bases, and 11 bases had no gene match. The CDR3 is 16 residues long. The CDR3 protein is CASSLAPQRESLEQFF. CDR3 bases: TGCGCCAGCAGCTTGGCCCCTCAGCGGGAGTCTCTTGAGCAGTTCTTC. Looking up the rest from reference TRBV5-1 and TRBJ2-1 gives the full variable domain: KAGVTQTPRYLIKTRGQQVTLSCSPISGHRSVSWYQQTPGQGLQFLFEYFSETQRNKGNFPGRFSGRQFSNSRSEMNVSTLELGDSALYLCASSLAPQRESLEQFFGPGTRLTVL.

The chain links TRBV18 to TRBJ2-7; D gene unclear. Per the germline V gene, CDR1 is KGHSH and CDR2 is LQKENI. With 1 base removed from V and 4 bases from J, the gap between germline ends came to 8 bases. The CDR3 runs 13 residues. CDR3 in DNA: TGTGCCAGCTCACCACAAAAACAGTACGAGCAGTACTTC. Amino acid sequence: CASSPQKQYEQYF. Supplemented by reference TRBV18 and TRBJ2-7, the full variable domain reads NAGVMQNPRHLVRRRGQEARLRCSPMKGHSHVYWYRQLPEEGLKFMVYLQKENIIDESGMPKERFSAEFPKEGPSILRIQQVVRGDSAAYFCASSPQKQYEQYFGPGTRLTVT.

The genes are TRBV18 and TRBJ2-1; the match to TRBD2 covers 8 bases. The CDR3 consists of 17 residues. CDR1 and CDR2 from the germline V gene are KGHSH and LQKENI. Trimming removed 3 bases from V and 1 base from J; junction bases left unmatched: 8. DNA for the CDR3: TGTGCCAGCTCACCCGATAGCGGGATAACGTCCTACAATGAGCAGTTCTTC. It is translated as CASSPDSGITSYNEQFF.

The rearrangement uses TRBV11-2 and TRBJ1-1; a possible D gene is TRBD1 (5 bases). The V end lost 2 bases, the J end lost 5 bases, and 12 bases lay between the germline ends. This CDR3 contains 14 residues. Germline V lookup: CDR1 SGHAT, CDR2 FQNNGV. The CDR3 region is CASSLQREGTEAFF. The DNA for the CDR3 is TGTGCCAGCAGCTTACAAAGAGAGGGGACTGAAGCTTTCTTT.